This T cell receptor beta chain comes out of a study of cytomegalovirus exposure and HLA in healthy donors. Germline assignment: CDR1 SGHAT and CDR2 FQNNGV. With V trimmed by 7 bases and J by 0 bases, 5 bases remained unmatched. The CDR3 has 14 residues. It was with 60 Vbeta and 13 Jbeta primers that the PCR ran. Measured with immunoSEQ multiplex PCR; TCRdb has only the in-frame clones, and not every one. Its clone listing holds roughly 200,000 clones. This TCR came from a man aged 25 to 40 in good health and CMV-seronegative. The V call is TRBV11-2, the J call TRBJ1-1; 7 bases are shared with TRBD1. Sequencing was carried out using PBMCs. CDR3 nucleotides: TGTGCCAGCACCGGACAGGTTTTGAACACTGAAGCTTTCTTT. Amino acid sequence: CASTGQVLNTEAFF.